A selection of T cell receptor beta chains follows, all from one sample in a study of T cell responses to AZD1222 COVID-19 vaccine. The protocol was immunoSEQ multiplex PCR, while the TCRdb copy is restricted to in-frame clones and leaves out a portion. The table records around 110,000 clones, 87% of them present only once. The sample consisted of peripheral blood, taken on day 0 of AZD1222 vaccination. The receptors shown here come from an adult in good health. The CDR3 runs from the conserved cysteine through the conserved F or W. The D gene is left open where the match is weak. Rows may omit the clone size; those that give it use once, few, many or a size class.

J,V,D,size,CDR3,DNA
TRBJ2-7,TRBV9,TRBD2,.,CASSISPSGGYEQYF,TGTGCCAGCAGCATCTCCCCCTCGGGGGGCTACGAGCAGTACTTC
TRBJ2-5,TRBV9,.,.,CASGPGALGETQYF,TGTGCCAGCGGTCCGGGGGCCCTCGGGGAGACCCAGTACTTC
TRBJ2-7,TRBV3-1/TRBV3-2,.,.,CASSQDVSNYEQYF,TGTGCCAGCAGCCAAGATGTTTCTAACTACGAGCAGTACTTC
TRBJ1-1,TRBV7-6,TRBD1,.,CASSLSTTGALGTEAFF,TGTGCCAGCAGCTTATCCACTACAGGGGCCCTGGGGACTGAAGCTTTCTTT
TRBJ1-6,TRBV5-1,TRBD1,.,CASSLARGQGSPLHF,TGCGCCAGCAGCTTGGCCAGGGGGCAGGGTTCACCCCTCCACTTT
TRBJ1-2,TRBV12-3/TRBV12-4,.,.,CASSLSGEGYTF,TGTGCCAGCAGTTTATCTGGGGAGGGCTACACCTTC
TRBJ1-1,TRBV2,.,.,CASSETGPMNTEAFF,TGTGCCAGCAGTGAAACGGGGCCGATGAACACTGAAGCTTTCTTT
TRBJ2-1,TRBV6-5,.,.,CASRPTQGPNEQFF,TGTGCCAGCAGGCCTACACAGGGTCCCAATGAGCAGTTCTTC
TRBJ1-3,TRBV3-1/TRBV3-2,TRBD1,once,CASSPTGGSGNTIYF,TGTGCCAGCAGCCCGACAGGGGGTTCTGGAAACACCATATATTTT
TRBJ1-1,TRBV6-1,TRBD1,.,CASSEVATGGWTEAFF,TGTGCCAGCAGTGAAGTTGCGACAGGGGGCTGGACTGAAGCTTTCTTT
TRBJ2-4,TRBV10-3,.,.,CAIGGTTPGAKNIQYF,TGTGCCATCGGGGGGACAACCCCGGGGGCCAAAAACATTCAGTACTTC
TRBJ1-2,TRBV9,.,few,CASSEGPLRGYTF,TGTGCCAGCAGCGAGGGACCTCTACGCGGCTACACCTTC
TRBJ2-2,TRBV5-1,.,.,CASSLAGTTTGELFF,TGCGCCAGCAGCTTGGCTGGGACCACCACCGGGGAGCTGTTTTTT
TRBJ2-2,TRBV9,.,.,CASSVAGGVNTGELFF,TGTGCCAGCAGCGTAGCAGGCGGGGTGAACACCGGGGAGCTGTTTTTT
TRBJ2-1,TRBV19,.,.,CASSIRRERGNEQFF,TGTGCCAGTAGTATTAGGAGGGAGAGGGGCAATGAGCAGTTCTTC
TRBJ2-7,TRBV3-1/TRBV3-2,.,.,CASSQDLSREQYF,TGTGCCAGCAGCCAAGATCTTAGCCGGGAGCAGTACTTC
TRBJ2-3,TRBV6-1,.,.,CASSEVPASTDTQYF,TGTGCCAGCAGTGAAGTGCCGGCTAGCACAGATACGCAGTATTTT
TRBJ2-2,TRBV5-5,.,.,CASSHDGTGDTGELFF,TGTGCCAGCAGCCATGATGGAACCGGTGACACCGGGGAGCTGTTTTTT
TRBJ1-4,TRBV7-7,.,.,CASSLDRGEKLFF,TGTGCCAGCAGCTTGGATAGAGGCGAAAAACTGTTTTTT
TRBJ2-2,TRBV19,TRBD2,.,CASRGIRTRAAGELFF,TGTGCCAGTAGGGGTATTAGGACTAGAGCCGCCGGGGAGCTGTTTTTT
TRBJ2-7,TRBV18,TRBD1,.,CASSPRGTVSYEQYF,TGTGCCAGCTCACCACGTGGGACAGTTTCCTACGAGCAGTACTTC
TRBJ1-2,TRBV14,.,.,CASSQARLRDNYGYTF,TGTGCCAGCAGCCAAGCGAGACTCCGTGATAACTATGGCTACACCTTC
TRBJ2-3,TRBV19,.,.,CASSIGRTLPSTDTQYF,TGTGCCAGTAGTATAGGAAGGACCCTACCAAGCACAGATACGCAGTATTTT
TRBJ1-1,TRBV6-5,.,.,CASSTYSEAFF,TGTGCCAGCAGTACCTATAGTGAAGCTTTCTTT
TRBJ2-2,TRBV5-1,TRBD1,.,CASSLDRADTGELFF,TGCGCCAGCAGCTTAGACAGGGCGGACACCGGGGAGCTGTTTTTT
TRBJ1-2,TRBV5-4,.,.,CASSLVRGSGYTF,TGTGCCAGCAGCTTGGTGCGGGGGAGCGGCTACACCTTC
TRBJ1-6,TRBV28,TRBD1,once,CASSPGQGLYNSPLHF,TGTGCCAGCAGTCCCGGACAGGGACTTTATAATTCACCCCTCCACTTT
TRBJ2-6,TRBV2,.,.,CASSASRAARGANVLTF,TGTGCCAGCAGTGCTTCCAGGGCCGCTCGTGGGGCCAACGTCCTGACTTTC
TRBJ1-1,TRBV19,.,.,CASSEMNTEAFF,TGTGCCAGTAGTGAGATGAACACTGAAGCTTTCTTT
TRBJ1-4,TRBV9,TRBD1,once,CASSDGTGYNEKLFF,TGTGCCAGCAGCGACGGGACAGGCTATAATGAAAAACTGTTTTTT
TRBJ1-1,TRBV18,.,.,CASSPPGARNTEAFF,TGTGCCAGCTCACCACCGGGGGCGCGAAACACTGAAGCTTTCTTT
TRBJ1-4,TRBV6-5,.,.,CASSYWAMDGEKLFF,TGTGCCAGCAGTTATTGGGCTATGGATGGAGAAAAACTGTTTTTT
TRBJ1-2,TRBV18,.,.,CASSPNEGRLYGYTF,TGTGCCAGCTCACCAAATGAGGGTAGGCTTTATGGCTACACCTTC
TRBJ1-1,TRBV7-8,.,.,CASSLFKREVEAFF,TGTGCCAGCAGCTTATTTAAGCGGGAGGTAGAAGCTTTCTTT
TRBJ2-1,TRBV19,TRBD1,.,CASTIGTAEGNEQFF,TGTGCCAGTACCATCGGGACAGCAGAAGGCAATGAGCAGTTCTTC
TRBJ2-1,TRBV2,TRBD1,.,CASSRGQGLDNEQFF,TGTGCCAGCAGTCGCGGACAGGGCTTAGACAATGAGCAGTTCTTC
TRBJ2-1,TRBV19,TRBD2,.,CASSVRAGGSYNEQFF,TGTGCCAGTAGTGTCCGAGCGGGGGGCTCCTACAATGAGCAGTTCTTC
TRBJ1-1,TRBV18,.,.,CASSPVSLNTEAFF,TGTGCCAGCTCACCAGTGAGTCTGAACACTGAAGCTTTCTTT
TRBJ2-4,TRBV30,.,.,CAWSVTWGAKNIQYF,TGTGCCTGGAGTGTTACATGGGGAGCCAAAAACATTCAGTACTTC
TRBJ2-1,TRBV5-4,TRBD2,.,CASSLDAGLAYNEQFF,TGTGCCAGCAGCTTGGATGCAGGACTAGCGTACAATGAGCAGTTCTTC
TRBJ1-3,TRBV10-3,.,.,CAIRLQAGNTIYF,TGTGCCATCAGGCTCCAAGCTGGAAACACCATATATTTT
TRBJ1-3,TRBV5-1,.,.,CASSLVRGNTIYF,TGCGCCAGCAGCTTGGTAAGGGGAAACACCATATATTTT
TRBJ2-1,TRBV7-2,.,.,CASSTPGVAYNEQFF,TGTGCCAGCAGCACCCCAGGGGTGGCCTACAATGAGCAGTTCTTC
TRBJ1-1,TRBV6-5,.,few,CASSYGPRREAFF,TGTGCCAGCAGTTACGGGCCCCGAAGAGAAGCTTTCTTT
TRBJ1-1,TRBV9,.,.,CASSVRASTEAFF,TGTGCCAGCAGCGTCAGGGCGAGCACTGAAGCTTTCTTT
TRBJ1-2,TRBV6-2/TRBV6-3,.,once,CASSYGTEGYTF,TGTGCCAGCAGTTATGGGACGGAGGGCTACACCTTC
TRBJ1-2,TRBV4-1,.,.,CASSQEDVNYGYTF,TGCGCCAGCAGCCAAGAAGACGTAAACTATGGCTACACCTTC
TRBJ1-3,TRBV3-1/TRBV3-2,.,.,CASSHDGSGNTIYF,TGTGCCAGCAGCCACGATGGCTCTGGAAACACCATATATTTT
TRBJ2-7,TRBV7-9,TRBD1,.,CASSPRDRGYEQYF,TGTGCCAGCAGTCCCCGGGACAGGGGTTACGAGCAGTACTTC
TRBJ1-2,TRBV7-3,.,.,CASSPTGGTSNYGYTF,TGTGCCAGCAGCCCCACTGGGGGTACAAGTAACTATGGCTACACCTTC
TRBJ2-5,TRBV10-3,.,many,CAISESTLRMTQYF,TGTGCCATCAGTGAGTCGACACTGAGGATGACCCAGTACTTC
TRBJ2-1,TRBV19,TRBD1,.,CASTPGTGVTNEQFF,TGTGCCAGTACGCCCGGGACAGGGGTGACCAATGAGCAGTTCTTC
TRBJ1-2,TRBV4-3,.,.,CASSQRRDTYGYTF,TGCGCCAGCAGCCAAAGGCGGGACACCTATGGCTACACCTTC
TRBJ1-1,TRBV16,.,.,CASSQLRGNTEAFF,TGTGCCAGCAGCCAATTAAGGGGGAACACTGAAGCTTTCTTT
TRBJ1-5,TRBV4-1,TRBD1,.,CASSQVKGQGNQPQHF,TGCGCCAGCAGCCAAGTAAAGGGACAGGGCAATCAGCCCCAGCATTTT
TRBJ2-1,TRBV7-9,.,.,CASSYGAGEQFF,TGTGCCAGCAGCTACGGGGCAGGGGAGCAGTTCTTC
TRBJ1-1,TRBV5-6,.,.,CASSFGNTEAFF,TGTGCCAGCAGCTTCGGGAACACTGAAGCTTTCTTT